These 19 T cell receptor beta chains were all obtained from the same sample, sequenced in a study of vaccination and CD4 T cells after COVID-19. Once obtained from cultured CD4+ T cells, the DNA was sequenced using the Oncomine TCR Beta short-read assay. TCRdb re-derived calls from the PCR reads in MiXCR, one entry per CDR3 protein. The sample has 9,500 to 15,000 distinct CDR3 sequences; 30% are singletons. Specified treatment: roughly 11-day PBMC culture with coronavirus spike peptide pools or control peptides (ViraFEST assay). Their cognate antigens are unknown. The sequencing sample was made of cultured CD4+ T cells from blood. Source of these receptors: a human donor with COVID-19.

This clonotype counts as medium-sized (0.01 to 0.1%). This sequence joins TRBV6-1 and TRBJ1-5; unclear D gene. The CDR3 spans 19 residues. Trimming shortened V by 0 bases and J by 0 bases, and 18 bases separated the two germline ends. Germline CDR1 MNHNS, CDR2 SASEGT. In DNA form, the CDR3 reads TGTGCCAGCAGTGAAGCAATTTCCGGTCCCGGACGTAGCAATCAGCCCCAGCATTTT. Amino acid sequence: CASSEAISGPGRSNQPQHF.

This clonotype qualifies as medium-sized (0.01 to 0.1%). J is TRBJ1-5 and V is TRBV20-1; weak D call: TRBD1 (6 bases). The CDR3 contains 15 residues. Germline values: CDR1 DFQATT, CDR2 SNEGSKA (reference sequence). Trimming took 0 bases from V and 5 from J, leaving 14 bases between them. The CDR3 bases are TGCAGTGCTAGAGAAGCCGGACAGCGCGATCAGCCCCAGCATTTT. Encoded protein: CSAREAGQRDQPQHF.

In its sample, this clonotype was seen a few times. This chain joins TRBV4-3 and TRBJ1-5; D may be TRBD1 (5 bases). Trimming removed 0 bases at V and 5 bases at J, with 11 bases between. The germline CDR1 and CDR2 sequences are LGHNA and YSLEER. This CDR3 is 15 amino acids long. The CDR3 sequence is CASSQDSGADQPQHF. CDR3 nucleotides: TGCGCCAGCAGCCAAGATTCCGGGGCCGATCAGCCCCAGCATTTT.

J is TRBJ2-7 and V is TRBV20-1; 9 bases are a match to TRBD1. There are 14 residues in the CDR3. The germline V gene encodes CDR1 DFQATT and CDR2 SNEGSKA (reference sequence). V lost 0 bases and J lost 5; bases outside the gene matches: 5. The CDR3 sequence: CSARDRDRVNEQYF. Here the CDR3 DNA reads TGCAGTGCTAGAGATAGGGACAGGGTCAACGAGCAGTACTTC.

The chain links TRBV29-1 to TRBJ1-1; the match to TRBD1 covers 8 bases. CDR1 is SQVTM, CDR2 ANQGSEA, per germline. V lost 6 bases to trimming and J lost 5 bases; unmatched junction nucleotides: 2. The CDR3 is 11 amino acids. The CDR3 region is CSVQGGTEAFF. CDR3 sequence (DNA): TGCAGCGTACAGGGGGGAACTGAAGCTTTCTTT.

The chain employs TRBV12-3 or TRBV12-4 and TRBJ2-3; D unclear. Trimming pared 2 bases from V and 0 bases from J, leaving 12 bases between. This CDR3 is 16 amino acids long. CDR3 amino acids: CASSLRGRPSTDTQYF. In nucleotides, the CDR3 is TGTGCCAGCAGTTTACGTGGGCGCCCCAGCACAGATACGCAGTATTTT.

This chain links TRBV20-1 with TRBJ1-1; D gene uncertain. Germline values: CDR1 DFQATT, CDR2 SNEGSKA (reference sequence). The CDR3 runs 14 residues. V gave up 1 base and J gave up 7 bases, with 16 bases separating them. The CDR3 DNA follows: TGCAGTGCTAGAGGTCGCCCGGGTTTGGATGAAGCTTTCTTT. Translating it yields CSARGRPGLDEAFF.

The table lists this clonotype with a few counts. The chain uses TRBV6-1 and TRBJ2-3; a weak D match, TRBD1 (6 bases). Deletions cut 6 bases from V and 6 bases from J, with 25 bases between. Germline loops: CDR1 MNHNS, CDR2 SASEGT. This CDR3 has 17 residues. The CDR3 here is CASSTSTGTPRPDTQYF. The CDR3 DNA is TGTGCCAGCAGCACATCGACCGGGACACCCCGGCCGGATACGCAGTATTTT.

The chain employs TRBV7-3 and TRBJ2-1, with TRBD2 identical over 15 bases. This CDR3 region has 21 residues. The trim removed 5 bases at V and 0 bases at J, leaving 14 bases unmatched. Germline CDR1 SGHTA, CDR2 FQGTGA. The DNA of the CDR3 is TGTGCCAGCAGCCAATCACCGGGACTAGCGGGGGGCACCAGCTCCTACAATGAGCAGTTCTTC. It translates to CASSQSPGLAGGTSSYNEQFF.

The chain employs TRBV5-4 and TRBJ2-5; 10 positions match TRBD2. This CDR3 has 15 residues. V was clipped by 3 bases and J by 2 bases; unmatched bases: 4. Germline lookup yields CDR1 SGHNT and CDR2 YYREEE (reference sequence). CDR3 bases: TGTGCCAGCAGCTCCACTAGCGGGGTACAAGAGACCCAGTACTTC. As protein: CASSSTSGVQETQYF.

This clonotype was observed a handful of times. The V and J genes are TRBV10-1 and TRBJ1-6; perhaps TRBD1 as D (6 bases). Germline CDR1 WNHNN, CDR2 SYGVQD (reference sequence). Trimming left V 3 bases short and J 0 bases short, with 18 bases between. The CDR3 spans 19 residues. DNA of the CDR3: TGCGCCAGCAGTGAAGGGGGGCCCCGGGTTAGCTCCTATAATTCACCCCTCCACTTT. It yields the protein CASSEGGPRVSSYNSPLHF.

The V and J genes are TRBV20-1 and TRBJ1-4, with 10 bases lining up with TRBD1. The germline V gene has CDR1 DFQATT and CDR2 SNEGSKA (reference sequence). The J segment lost 7 bases and the V segment lost 0 bases, leaving 5 bases of the junction unmatched. The CDR3 loop spans 15 amino acids. The CDR3 reads CSARDPGQGSEKLFF. CDR3 coding DNA: TGCAGTGCTAGAGACCCGGGACAGGGGAGTGAAAAACTGTTTTTT.

This chain connects TRBV2 to TRBJ2-3; unclear D gene. The germline V gene has CDR1 SNHLY and CDR2 FYNNEI. The CDR3 is 12 residues long. The V end lost 4 bases, the J end lost 7 bases, and 9 bases lay between the germline ends. The CDR3: CASSAPLNTQYF. CDR3 coding DNA: TGTGCCAGCAGTGCCCCCCTTAATACGCAGTATTTT. Full variable domain (missing parts from reference TRBV2 and TRBJ2-3): EPEVTQTPSHQVTQMGQEVILRCVPISNHLYFYWYRQILGQKVEFLVSFYNNEISEKSEIFDDQFSVERPDGSNFTLKIRSTKLEDSAMYFCASSAPLNTQYFGPGTRLTVL.

The chain uses TRBV5-6 and TRBJ2-3, with D perhaps TRBD2 (6 bases). Germline lookup yields CDR1 SGHDT and CDR2 YYEEEE. The length of the CDR3 is 17 residues. The V end lost 3 bases, the J end lost 0 bases, and 17 bases lay between the germline ends. The CDR3 nucleotides read TGTGCCAGCAGCTCCGACTTTAGCGGATCTAGCACAGATACGCAGTATTTT. Its protein product is CASSSDFSGSSTDTQYF.

This chain joins TRBV14 and TRBJ1-2; maybe TRBD1 (5 bases). Trimming stripped 0 bases from V and 8 bases from J, with 10 bases between. The length of the CDR3 is 13 residues. Per the germline V gene, CDR1 is SGHDN and CDR2 is FVKESK. For the CDR3, the DNA is TGTGCCAGCAGCCAAGATTCCCGGGGCGGCTACACCTTC. As protein: CASSQDSRGGYTF.

The chain carries TRBV4-2 and TRBJ1-2; D gene unclear. The CDR3 covers 12 residues. V gave up 0 bases and J gave up 7 bases, with 6 bases separating them. Germline lookup yields CDR1 LGHNA and CDR2 YNFKEQ. In nucleotides, the CDR3 is TGTGCCAGCAGCCAAGATATGGGTGGCTACACCTTC. Encoded protein: CASSQDMGGYTF.

The chain couples TRBV19 to TRBJ2-5; no reliable D call. CDR1 LNHDA and CDR2 SQIVND come from the germline V gene (reference sequence). The CDR3 sequence is 14 residues long. Trimming took off 5 bases at V and 2 bases at J, with 12 bases between the two ends. The CDR3 region has the DNA TGTGCCAGTAGTTCCACCTGGATTCAAGAGACCCAGTACTTC. Translating gives CASSSTWIQETQYF.

This clonotype occurred a few times. This CDR3 reads CASGRGEQYF. CDR3 sequence (DNA): TGTGCCAGCGGCCGGGGCGAGCAGTACTTC. The chain has TRBV7-2 and TRBJ2-7; a weak D match, TRBD2 (5 bases). Per the germline V gene, CDR1 is SGHTA and CDR2 is FQGNSA. The ends were cut back, 8 bases at V and 6 bases at J, with 8 bases in the middle. This CDR3 has 10 amino acids.

The chain employs TRBV6-5 and TRBJ2-5; the D call may be TRBD1 or TRBD2 (8 bases each). This CDR3 region has 15 residues. The V and J ends lost 4 bases and 5 bases respectively, with 17 bases between them. CDR1 and CDR2 (germline): MNHEY, SVGAGI. CDR3 sequence (DNA): TGTGCCAGCAGTTCAGGGGGCGCGGGAGGTGAGACCCAGTACTTC. Protein: CASSSGGAGGETQYF.